Below, 14 T cell receptor beta chains from the same sample are listed, as sequenced in a study of T cells in Graves' hyperthyroidism and ophthalmopathy. TCR beta CDR3 regions were amplified from RNA. During a first-round RT-PCR of the TCR CDR3, the HTBI primer set was used. MiXCR, run by TCRdb on the multiplex PCR reads, gives a single entry per CDR3 protein. The sample yields 300,000 to 400,000 distinct CDR3 sequences, about 21% seen once. Source material: blood. The receptors were gathered from a woman in her fifties or sixties with Graves' hyperthyroidism.

This clonotype was detected a few times. The genes are TRBV10-2 and TRBJ1-2; the match to TRBD1 covers 7 bases. Germline CDR1 reads WSHSY; CDR2 reads SAAADI. The J segment lost 3 bases and the V segment lost 2 bases, leaving 3 bases of the junction unmatched. The length of the CDR3 is 14 residues. The CDR3: CASSEATGHYGYTF. The CDR3 nucleotides read TGCGCCAGCAGTGAGGCGACAGGGCACTATGGCTACACCTTC.

The V and J genes are TRBV20-1 and TRBJ1-6, with 11 bases that match TRBD1. The ends lost 5 bases at V and 6 bases at J; junction bases unmatched: 12. The CDR3 totals 17 residues. Germline assignment: CDR1 DFQATT and CDR2 SNEGSKA (reference sequence). CDR3 in DNA: TGCAGTGCTCCAAGGACAGGGGGCGCGAGAAGTAATTCACCCCTCCACTTT. This encodes CSAPRTGGARSNSPLHF.

This clonotype was counted at least ten times. The chain uses TRBV2 and TRBJ2-7; 9 nucleotides align to TRBD1. The CDR3 loop spans 14 amino acids. The ends lost 5 bases at V and 3 bases at J; junction bases unmatched: 5. The V gene's germline CDR1 is SNHLY and CDR2 FYNNEI. The CDR3 reads CASSFTGGLYEQYF. The CDR3 DNA reads as TGTGCCAGCAGTTTTACAGGGGGCCTCTACGAGCAGTACTTC.

This clonotype was counted a few times. This sequence joins TRBV6-1 and TRBJ2-7, with 7 bases fitting TRBD2. Germline CDR1 is MNHNS and CDR2 is SASEGT. V gave up 7 bases and J gave up 3 bases; unmatched junction bases: 6. The CDR3 totals 13 residues. CDR3 residues: CASNLRGVYEQYF. CDR3 sequence (DNA): TGTGCCAGCAACCTCCGGGGGGTCTACGAGCAGTACTTC.

This sequence joins TRBV28 and TRBJ2-7; 10 positions match TRBD1. Germline V gene lookup returns CDR1 MDHEN and CDR2 SYDVKM. V trimming: 4 bases; J trimming: 6 bases; junction bases outside the gene matches: 9. CDR3 length equals 15 residues. The CDR3 DNA reads as TGTGCCAGCAGTTACTCAGGGACAGGGGAGCGCGAGCAGTACTTC. It yields the protein CASSYSGTGEREQYF.

V and J are TRBV7-2 and TRBJ2-5; 9 bases map to TRBD2. CDR1 and CDR2 from the germline V gene are SGHTA and FQGNSA. The CDR3 extends over 17 amino acids. The J segment lost 4 bases and the V segment lost 1 base, leaving 10 bases of the junction unmatched. The CDR3, as DNA: TGTGCCAGCAGCTTAGTCGCGGGAGGGCCGATGAGAGAGACCCAGTACTTC. Encoded protein: CASSLVAGGPMRETQYF.

The table lists this clonotype with many counts. The chain employs TRBV12-3 or TRBV12-4 and TRBJ2-5; TRBD2 matches at 8 bases. Unmatched junction bases numbered 9, after V lost 7 bases and J lost 5 bases. The CDR3 covers 14 residues. CDR3 amino acids: CASTRTSLGETQYF. CDR3 bases: TGTGCCAGCACCCGGACTAGCCTTGGGGAGACCCAGTACTTC.

V usage is TRBV6-9 and J usage is TRBJ2-7; D is unclear. Trimming left V 3 bases short and J 0 bases short, with 3 bases between. Germline V CDR1 and CDR2: MNHGY, SVAAGI. The CDR3 is 12 amino acids. This CDR3 reads CASSYVSYEQYF. The CDR3, as DNA: TGTGCCAGCAGTTACGTCTCCTACGAGCAGTACTTC.

The sample holds many counts of this clonotype. The chain combines TRBV20-1 with TRBJ1-5; weak D call: TRBD1 (5 bases). This CDR3 is 14 amino acids long. V was shortened by 0 bases and J by 3 bases, with 9 bases between the two germline ends. Germline V gene sequence: CDR1 DFQATT, CDR2 SNEGSKA (reference sequence). The CDR3 sequence is CSAREGGYNQPQHF. In nucleotides, the CDR3 is TGCAGTGCTAGAGAGGGGGGTTACAATCAGCCCCAGCATTTT.

This clonotype was recorded many times. V usage is TRBV2 and J usage is TRBJ2-2, with 10 bases fitting TRBD2. The junction had 5 bases not matched to a gene; V was cut back by 0 bases and J by 4 bases. Germline lookup yields CDR1 SNHLY and CDR2 FYNNEI. The CDR3 is 17 residues long. The CDR3 is CASSEAPLAGVTGELFF. The CDR3 region has the DNA TGTGCCAGCAGTGAAGCGCCCCTAGCGGGAGTCACCGGGGAGCTGTTTTTT.

Ten or more counts support this clonotype. This rearrangement joins TRBV28 to TRBJ2-4; 8 nucleotides agree with TRBD1. The V and J ends lost 2 bases and 0 bases, in that order; junction bases with no gene match: 0. Germline V gene data show CDR1 as MDHEN and CDR2 as SYDVKM. The CDR3 consists of 15 residues. CDR3: CASSLQGAAKNIQYF. CDR3 nucleotide sequence: TGTGCCAGCAGTTTACAGGGGGCAGCCAAAAACATTCAGTACTTC.

V and J are TRBV9 and TRBJ1-3; a weak D match, TRBD1 (6 bases). Germline V lookup: CDR1 SGDLS, CDR2 YYNGEE. V was pared by 2 bases and J by 2 bases, with 11 bases between. The CDR3 covers 15 residues. The CDR3 bases are TGTGCCAGCAGCGTGAAACAGGGCCCTGGAAACACCATATATTTT. Translated: CASSVKQGPGNTIYF.

The sample holds many counts of this clonotype. This chain joins TRBV20-1 and TRBJ2-6, with D maybe TRBD1 (6 bases). V was pared by 3 bases and J by 0 bases, with 9 bases between. Germline values: CDR1 DFQATT, CDR2 SNEGSKA (reference sequence). The CDR3 has 15 amino acids. This chain's CDR3 is CSASDRPSGANVLTF. In DNA, the CDR3 is TGCAGTGCTAGTGACAGGCCCTCTGGGGCCAACGTCCTGACTTTC.

This chain links TRBV2 with TRBJ2-1; D may be TRBD2 (6 bases). V gave up 0 bases and J gave up 7 bases, with 22 bases separating them. This CDR3 has 18 amino acids. Germline-derived CDR1 and CDR2 are SNHLY and FYNNEI. CDR3 sequence reads: CASSEALPLLAFDNEQFF. For the CDR3, the DNA is TGTGCCAGCAGTGAAGCGCTTCCCCTGCTAGCGTTTGATAATGAGCAGTTCTTC.